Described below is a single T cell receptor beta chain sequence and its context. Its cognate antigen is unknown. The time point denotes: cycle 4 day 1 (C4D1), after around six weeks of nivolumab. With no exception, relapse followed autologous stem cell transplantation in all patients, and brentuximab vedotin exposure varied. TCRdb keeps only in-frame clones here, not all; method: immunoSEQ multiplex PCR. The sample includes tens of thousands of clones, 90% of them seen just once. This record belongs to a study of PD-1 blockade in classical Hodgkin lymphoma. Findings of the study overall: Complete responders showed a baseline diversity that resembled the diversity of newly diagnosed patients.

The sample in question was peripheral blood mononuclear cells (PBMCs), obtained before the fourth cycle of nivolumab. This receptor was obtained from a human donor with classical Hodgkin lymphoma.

CDR3 coding DNA: TGTGCCAGGCCGTCTTCGCGGTGGATCGCTGAAGCTTTCTTT. It codes for CARPSSRWIAEAFF. V is TRBV9 and J is TRBJ1-1, with D unresolved. This CDR3 spans 14 amino acids. V gave up 8 bases and J gave up 6 bases, with 20 bases separating them. CDR1 is SGDLS and CDR2 is YYNGEE in the germline V gene.